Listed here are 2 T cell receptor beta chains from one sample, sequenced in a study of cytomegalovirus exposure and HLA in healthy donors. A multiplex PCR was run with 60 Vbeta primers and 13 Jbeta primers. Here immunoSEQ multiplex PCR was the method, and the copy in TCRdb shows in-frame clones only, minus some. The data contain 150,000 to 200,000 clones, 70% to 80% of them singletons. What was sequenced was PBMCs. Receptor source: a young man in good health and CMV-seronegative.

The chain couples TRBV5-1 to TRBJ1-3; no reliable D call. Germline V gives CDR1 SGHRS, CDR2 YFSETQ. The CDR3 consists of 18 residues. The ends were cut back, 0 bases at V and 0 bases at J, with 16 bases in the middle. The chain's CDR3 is CASSLEPATSRSGNTIYF. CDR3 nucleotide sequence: TGCGCCAGCAGCTTGGAGCCCGCTACTTCCCGCTCTGGAAACACCATATATTTT.

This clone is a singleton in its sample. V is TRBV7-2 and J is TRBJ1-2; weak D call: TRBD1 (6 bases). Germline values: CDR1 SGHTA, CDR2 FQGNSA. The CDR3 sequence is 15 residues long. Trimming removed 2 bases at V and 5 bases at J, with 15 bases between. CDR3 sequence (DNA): TGTGCCAGCAGCTTACAGGGCCCGACAGGTTATGGCTACACCTTC. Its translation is CASSLQGPTGYGYTF. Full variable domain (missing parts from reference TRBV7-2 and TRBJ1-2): GAGVSQSPSNKVTEKGKDVELRCDPISGHTALYWYRQSLGQGLEFLIYFQGNSAPDKSGLPSDRFSAERTGGSVSTLTIQRTQQEDSAVYLCASSLQGPTGYGYTFGSGTRLTVV.